The sequence of this T cell receptor beta chain was determined in a study of shared clonotypes between healthy human individuals. Looking at the study overall: Per-donor plates numbered three CD4 naive, three CD4 memory, two CD8 naive and one CD8 memory.

To note about this clone: Its antigen is not identified.

Trimming took 1 base from V and 3 from J, leaving 10 bases between them. The germline V gene has CDR1 LGHNA and CDR2 YNFKEQ. The CDR3 extends over 15 amino acids. Authors' methods: Junction-only sequences without quality scores were provided by ImmunoSEQ, so filtering was different. Method: immunoSEQ multiplex PCR; TCRdb's copy keeps in-frame clones and lacks some. Clone size and the V and J calls come from that table; the DNA yielded D and trimming. In the table there are some 1,100,000 clones, 75% to 85% of which are singletons. General observations from the study: Memory subsets generally showed smaller estimated richness than naive subsets did.

The donor cohort consisted entirely of Caucasian adults residing in Nashville, Tennessee. The receptor was isolated from a man between 18 and 29 years old in good health. Some clones in this sample may be carry-over from other donors' samples. The specimen sequenced was memory CD4+ T cells from PBMCs. Subset indicated: CD45RA-negative fraction. This chain connects TRBV4-2 to TRBJ2-4; TRBD2 might be the D (5 bases). CDR3 in DNA: TGTGCCAGCAGCCAAGTGGGAGATTACAAAAACATTCAGTACTTC. It codes for CASSQVGDYKNIQYF.